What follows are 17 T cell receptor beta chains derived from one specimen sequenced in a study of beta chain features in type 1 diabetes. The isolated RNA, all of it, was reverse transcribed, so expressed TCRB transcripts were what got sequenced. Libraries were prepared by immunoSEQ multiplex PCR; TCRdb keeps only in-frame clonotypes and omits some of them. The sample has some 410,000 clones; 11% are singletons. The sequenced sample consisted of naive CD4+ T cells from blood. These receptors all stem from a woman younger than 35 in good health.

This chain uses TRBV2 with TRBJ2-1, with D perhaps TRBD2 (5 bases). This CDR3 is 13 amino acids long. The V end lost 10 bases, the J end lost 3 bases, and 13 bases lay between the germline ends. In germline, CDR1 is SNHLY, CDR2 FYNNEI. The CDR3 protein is CATRVGDYNEQFF. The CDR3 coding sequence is TGTGCCACCCGAGTCGGGGACTACAATGAGCAGTTCTTC. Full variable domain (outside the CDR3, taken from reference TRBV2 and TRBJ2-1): EPEVTQTPSHQVTQMGQEVILRCVPISNHLYFYWYRQILGQKVEFLVSFYNNEISEKSEIFDDQFSVERPDGSNFTLKIRSTKLEDSAMYFCATRVGDYNEQFFGPGTRLTVL.

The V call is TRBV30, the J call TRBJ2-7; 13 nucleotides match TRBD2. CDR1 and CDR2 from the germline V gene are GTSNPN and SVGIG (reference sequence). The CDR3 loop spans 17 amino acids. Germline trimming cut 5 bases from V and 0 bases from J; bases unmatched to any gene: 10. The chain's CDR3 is CAWDSTRTSGSSYEQYF. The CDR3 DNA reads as TGTGCCTGGGACTCAACCCGGACTAGCGGGAGCTCCTACGAGCAGTACTTC.

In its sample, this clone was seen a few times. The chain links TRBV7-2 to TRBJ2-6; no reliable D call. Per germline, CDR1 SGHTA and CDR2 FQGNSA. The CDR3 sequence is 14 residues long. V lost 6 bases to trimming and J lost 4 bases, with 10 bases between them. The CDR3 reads CASRSVGGANVLTF. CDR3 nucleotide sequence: TGTGCCAGCAGGTCGGTAGGAGGGGCCAACGTCCTGACTTTC.

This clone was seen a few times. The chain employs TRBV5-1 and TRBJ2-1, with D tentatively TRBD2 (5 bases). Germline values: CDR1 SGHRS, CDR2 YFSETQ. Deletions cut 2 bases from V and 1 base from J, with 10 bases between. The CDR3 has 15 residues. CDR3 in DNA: TGCGCCAGCAGCTTTTCCCCGGGGTCCTACAATGAGCAGTTCTTC. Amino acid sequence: CASSFSPGSYNEQFF.

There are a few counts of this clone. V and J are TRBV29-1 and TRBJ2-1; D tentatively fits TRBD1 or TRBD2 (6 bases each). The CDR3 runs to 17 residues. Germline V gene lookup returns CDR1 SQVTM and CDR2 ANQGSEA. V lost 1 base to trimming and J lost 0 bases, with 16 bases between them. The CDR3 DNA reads TGCAGCGTTGAAGCCTCTCGGTGGGGGGCCTCCTACAATGAGCAGTTCTTC. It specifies CSVEASRWGASYNEQFF.

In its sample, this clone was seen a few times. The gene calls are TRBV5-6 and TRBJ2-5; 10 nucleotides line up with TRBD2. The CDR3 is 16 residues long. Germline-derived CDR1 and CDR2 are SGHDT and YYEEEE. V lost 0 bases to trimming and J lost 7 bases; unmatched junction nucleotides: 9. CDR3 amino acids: CASSLVSGGAPWTQYF. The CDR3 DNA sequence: TGTGCCAGCAGCTTGGTGAGCGGGGGGGCCCCATGGACCCAGTACTTC.

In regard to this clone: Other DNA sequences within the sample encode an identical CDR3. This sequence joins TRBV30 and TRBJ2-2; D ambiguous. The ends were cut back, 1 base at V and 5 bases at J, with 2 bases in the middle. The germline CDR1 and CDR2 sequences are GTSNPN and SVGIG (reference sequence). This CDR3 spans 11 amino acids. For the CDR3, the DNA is TGTGCCTGGAGTGCAACCGGGGAGCTGTTTTTT. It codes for CAWSATGELFF.

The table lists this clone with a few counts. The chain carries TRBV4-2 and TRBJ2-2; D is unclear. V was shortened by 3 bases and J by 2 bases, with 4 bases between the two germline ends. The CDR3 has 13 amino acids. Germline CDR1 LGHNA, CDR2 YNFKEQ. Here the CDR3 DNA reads TGTGCCAGCAGCCAGCGAAACACCGGGGAGCTGTTTTTT. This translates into CASSQRNTGELFF.

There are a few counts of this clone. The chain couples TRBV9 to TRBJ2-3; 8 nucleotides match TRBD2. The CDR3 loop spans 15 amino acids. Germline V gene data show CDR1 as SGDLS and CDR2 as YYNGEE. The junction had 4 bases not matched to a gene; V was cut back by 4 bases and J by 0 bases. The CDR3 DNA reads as TGTGCCAGCAGCAAACTAGCGGTGAGCACAGATACGCAGTATTTT. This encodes CASSKLAVSTDTQYF.

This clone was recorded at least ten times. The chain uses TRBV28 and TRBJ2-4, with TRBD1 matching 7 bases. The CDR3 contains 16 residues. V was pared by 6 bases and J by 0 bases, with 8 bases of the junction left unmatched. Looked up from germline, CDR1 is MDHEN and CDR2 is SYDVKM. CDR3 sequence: CASSSTGAVAKNIQYF. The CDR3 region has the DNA TGTGCCAGCAGCTCAACAGGGGCAGTAGCCAAAAACATTCAGTACTTC.

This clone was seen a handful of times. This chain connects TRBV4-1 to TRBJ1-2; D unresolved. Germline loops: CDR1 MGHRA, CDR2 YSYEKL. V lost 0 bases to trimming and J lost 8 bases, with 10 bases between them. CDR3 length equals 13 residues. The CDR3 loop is CASSQEPGRGYTF. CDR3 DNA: TGCGCCAGCAGCCAAGAACCCGGTCGGGGCTACACCTTC.

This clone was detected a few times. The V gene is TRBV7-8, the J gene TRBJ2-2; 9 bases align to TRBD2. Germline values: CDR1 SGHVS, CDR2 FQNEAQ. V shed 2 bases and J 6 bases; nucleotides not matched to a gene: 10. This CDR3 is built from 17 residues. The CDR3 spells CASSLPLVAGVPGELFF. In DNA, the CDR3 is TGTGCCAGCAGCTTACCCTTGGTAGCGGGAGTCCCCGGGGAGCTGTTTTTT.

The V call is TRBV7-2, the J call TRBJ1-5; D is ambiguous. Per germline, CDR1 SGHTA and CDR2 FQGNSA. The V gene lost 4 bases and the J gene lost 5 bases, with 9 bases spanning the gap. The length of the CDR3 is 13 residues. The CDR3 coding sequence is TGTGCCAGCAGCTCTCGACCTGATCAGCCCCAGCATTTT. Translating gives CASSSRPDQPQHF.

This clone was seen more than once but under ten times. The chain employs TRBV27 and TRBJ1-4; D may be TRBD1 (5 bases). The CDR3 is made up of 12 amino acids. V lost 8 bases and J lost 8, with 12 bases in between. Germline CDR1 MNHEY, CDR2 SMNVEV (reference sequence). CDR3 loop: CASSLEGEKLFF. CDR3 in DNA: TGTGCCAGCTCACTTGAGGGGGAAAAACTGTTTTTT.

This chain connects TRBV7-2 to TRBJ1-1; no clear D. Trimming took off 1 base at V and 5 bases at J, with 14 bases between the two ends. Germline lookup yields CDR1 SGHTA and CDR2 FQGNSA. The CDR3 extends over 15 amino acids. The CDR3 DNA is TGTGCCAGCAGCTTAGGGGCAACAGTGGTTACTGAAGCTTTCTTT. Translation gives CASSLGATVVTEAFF.

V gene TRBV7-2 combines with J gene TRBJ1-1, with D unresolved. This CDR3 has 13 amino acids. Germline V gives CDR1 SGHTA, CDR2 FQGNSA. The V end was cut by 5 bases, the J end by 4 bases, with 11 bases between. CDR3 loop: CASSLELSTEAFF. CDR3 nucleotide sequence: TGTGCCAGCAGCCTAGAACTTTCCACTGAAGCTTTCTTT.

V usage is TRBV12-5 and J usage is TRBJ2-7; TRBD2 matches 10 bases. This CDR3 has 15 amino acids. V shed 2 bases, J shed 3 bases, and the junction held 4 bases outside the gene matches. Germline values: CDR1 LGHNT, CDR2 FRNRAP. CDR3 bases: TGTGCTAGTGGTTTGCGGCTAGCGGGAGTCTACGAGCAGTACTTC. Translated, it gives CASGLRLAGVYEQYF.